This T cell receptor (beta chain) was sequenced for a study of cytomegalovirus exposure and HLA in healthy donors. Although they were nominally healthy when sampled, donors likely had unrecorded immune exposures. PCR was performed using 60 Vbeta and 13 Jbeta primers. Method: immunoSEQ multiplex PCR; TCRdb's copy keeps in-frame clones and lacks some. The table includes about 160,000 clones, just under 80% detected once. The receptor comes from a man between 25 and 39 years old in good health and CMV-seronegative. The sequenced sample was PBMCs.

CDR3 protein: CSVAWPSAKNIQYF. For the CDR3, the DNA is TGCAGCGTTGCTTGGCCTTCAGCCAAAAACATTCAGTACTTC. The rearrangement links TRBV29-1 to TRBJ2-4; D is unclear. CDR1 is SQVTM and CDR2 is ANQGSEA in the germline V gene. The CDR3 covers 14 residues. V lost 4 bases and J 0 bases, leaving 10 bases between the germline ends.